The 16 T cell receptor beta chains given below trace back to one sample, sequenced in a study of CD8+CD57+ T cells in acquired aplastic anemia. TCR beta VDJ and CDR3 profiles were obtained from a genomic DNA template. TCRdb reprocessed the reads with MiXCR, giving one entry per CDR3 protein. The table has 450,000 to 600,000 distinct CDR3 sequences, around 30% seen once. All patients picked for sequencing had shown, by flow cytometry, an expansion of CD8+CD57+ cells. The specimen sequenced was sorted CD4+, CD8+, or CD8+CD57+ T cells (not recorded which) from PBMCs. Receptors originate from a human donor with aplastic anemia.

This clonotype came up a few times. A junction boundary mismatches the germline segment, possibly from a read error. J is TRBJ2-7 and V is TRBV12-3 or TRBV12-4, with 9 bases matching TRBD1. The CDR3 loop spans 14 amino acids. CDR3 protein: CASSLDRGSYEQCF. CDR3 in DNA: TGTGCCAGCAGTTTGGACAGGGGTTCCTACGAGCAGTGCTTC.

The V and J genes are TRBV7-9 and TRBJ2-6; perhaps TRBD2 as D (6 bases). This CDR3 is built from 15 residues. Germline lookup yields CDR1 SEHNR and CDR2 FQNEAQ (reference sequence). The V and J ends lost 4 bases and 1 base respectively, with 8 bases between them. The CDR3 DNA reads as TGTGCCAGCAGCTCGGGGGTATCTGGGGCCAACGTCCTGACTTTC. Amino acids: CASSSGVSGANVLTF. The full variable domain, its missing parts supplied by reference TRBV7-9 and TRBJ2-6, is DTGVSQNPRHKITKRGQNVTFRCDPISEHNRLYWYRQTLGQGPEFLTYFQNEAQLEKSRLLSDRFSAERPKGSFSTLEIQRTEQGDSAMYLCASSSGVSGANVLTFGAGSRLTVL.

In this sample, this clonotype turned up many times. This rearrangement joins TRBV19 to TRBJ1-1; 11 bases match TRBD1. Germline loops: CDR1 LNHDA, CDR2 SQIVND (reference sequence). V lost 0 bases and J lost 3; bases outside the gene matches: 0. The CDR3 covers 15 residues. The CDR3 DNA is TGTGCCAGTAGTATAGAGGGACAGGGGGACACTGAAGCTTTCTTT. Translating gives CASSIEGQGDTEAFF.

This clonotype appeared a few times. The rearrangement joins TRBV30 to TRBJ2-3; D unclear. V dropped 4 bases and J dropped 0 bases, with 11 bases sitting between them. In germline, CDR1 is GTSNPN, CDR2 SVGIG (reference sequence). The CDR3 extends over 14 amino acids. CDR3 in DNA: TGTGCCTGGACCTTCCTGACGAGCACAGATACGCAGTATTTT. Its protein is CAWTFLTSTDTQYF.

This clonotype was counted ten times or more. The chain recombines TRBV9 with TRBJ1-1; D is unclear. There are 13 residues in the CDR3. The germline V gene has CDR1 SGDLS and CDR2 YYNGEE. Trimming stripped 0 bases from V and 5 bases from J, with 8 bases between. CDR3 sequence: CASSVVLGTEAFF. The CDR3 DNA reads TGTGCCAGCAGCGTAGTTCTGGGTACTGAAGCTTTCTTT. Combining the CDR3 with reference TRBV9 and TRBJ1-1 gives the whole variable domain DSGVTQTPKHLITATGQRVTLRCSPRSGDLSVYWYQQSLDQGLQFLIQYYNGEERAKGNILERFSAQQFPDLHSELNLSSLELGDSALYFCASSVVLGTEAFFGQGTRLTVV.

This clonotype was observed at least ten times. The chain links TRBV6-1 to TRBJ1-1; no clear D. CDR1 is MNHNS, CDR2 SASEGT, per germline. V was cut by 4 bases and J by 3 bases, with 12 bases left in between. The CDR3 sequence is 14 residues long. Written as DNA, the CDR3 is TGTGCCAGCAGTGCACGTAACGGGGACACTGAAGCTTTCTTT. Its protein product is CASSARNGDTEAFF.

The CDR3 DNA is TGTGCCAGCAGCCCAGCCACGGGGGGTCCGAACGGTGAGCAGTTCTTC. Encoded protein: CASSPATGGPNGEQFF. The chain is built from TRBV7-8 and TRBJ2-1; 7 bases are a match to TRBD2. Germline CDR1 is SGHVS and CDR2 is FQNEAQ. This CDR3 spans 16 amino acids. Unmatched junction bases numbered 16, after V lost 5 bases and J lost 9 bases.

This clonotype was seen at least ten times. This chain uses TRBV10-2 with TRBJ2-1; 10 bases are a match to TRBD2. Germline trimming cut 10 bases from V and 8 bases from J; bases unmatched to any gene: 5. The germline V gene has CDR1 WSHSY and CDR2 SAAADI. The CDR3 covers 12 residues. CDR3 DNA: TGCGCCACCTCGACTAGCGGGCATGAGCAGTTCTTC. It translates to CATSTSGHEQFF.

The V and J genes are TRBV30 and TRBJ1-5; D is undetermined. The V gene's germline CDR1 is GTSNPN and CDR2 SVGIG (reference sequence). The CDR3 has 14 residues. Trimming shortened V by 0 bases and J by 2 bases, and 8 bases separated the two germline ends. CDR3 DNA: TGTGCCTGGAGTGTCCGTCGAGGCAATCAGCCCCAGCATTTT. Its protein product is CAWSVRRGNQPQHF.

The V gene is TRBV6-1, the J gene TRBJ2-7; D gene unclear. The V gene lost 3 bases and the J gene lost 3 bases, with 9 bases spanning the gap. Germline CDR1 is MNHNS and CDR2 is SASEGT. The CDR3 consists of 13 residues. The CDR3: CASSEVNFYEQYF. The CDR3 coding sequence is TGTGCCAGCAGTGAGGTCAACTTCTACGAGCAGTACTTC.

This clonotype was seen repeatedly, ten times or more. The CDR3 DNA reads as TGTGCCAGTAATTCGCTAAGGGGCGGTCAGCCCCAGCATTTT. It encodes CASNSLRGGQPQHF. This chain uses TRBV19 with TRBJ1-5, with D maybe TRBD1 (5 bases). The germline V gene encodes CDR1 LNHDA and CDR2 SQIVND (reference sequence). The CDR3 contains 14 residues. The V and J ends lost 7 bases and 6 bases respectively, with 16 bases between them.

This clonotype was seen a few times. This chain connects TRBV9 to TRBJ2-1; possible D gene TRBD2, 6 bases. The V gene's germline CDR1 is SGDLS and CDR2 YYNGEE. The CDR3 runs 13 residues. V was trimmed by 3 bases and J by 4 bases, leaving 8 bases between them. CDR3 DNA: TGTGCCAGCAGCGCTCGGGGGTACAATGAGCAGTTCTTC. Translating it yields CASSARGYNEQFF.

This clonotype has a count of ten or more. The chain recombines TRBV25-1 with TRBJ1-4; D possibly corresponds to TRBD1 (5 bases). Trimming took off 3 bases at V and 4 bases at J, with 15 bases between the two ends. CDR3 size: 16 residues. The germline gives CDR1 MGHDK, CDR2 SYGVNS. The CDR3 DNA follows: TGTGCCAGCAGTGAGGGCAGGGAGTCGGGTAATGAAAAACTGTTTTTT. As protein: CASSEGRESGNEKLFF.

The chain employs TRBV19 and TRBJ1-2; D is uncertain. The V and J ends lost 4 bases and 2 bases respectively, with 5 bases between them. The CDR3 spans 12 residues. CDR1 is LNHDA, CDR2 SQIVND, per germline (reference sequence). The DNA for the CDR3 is TGTGCCAGTAGTACCCTGAACTATGGCTACACCTTC. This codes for CASSTLNYGYTF.

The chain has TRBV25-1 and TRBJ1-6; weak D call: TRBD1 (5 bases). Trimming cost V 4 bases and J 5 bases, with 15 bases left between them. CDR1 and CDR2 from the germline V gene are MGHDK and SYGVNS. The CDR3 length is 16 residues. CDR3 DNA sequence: TGTGCCAGCAGTGGTTTCGGGGCAGGGAATAATTCACCCCTCCACTTT. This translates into CASSGFGAGNNSPLHF.

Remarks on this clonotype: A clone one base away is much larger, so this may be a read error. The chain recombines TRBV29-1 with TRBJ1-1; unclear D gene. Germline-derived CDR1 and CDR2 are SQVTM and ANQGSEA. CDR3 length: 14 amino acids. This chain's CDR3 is CSVEGGPVGTEALF. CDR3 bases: TGCAGCGTTGAAGGTGGCCCAGTGGGCACTGAAGCTCTCTTT.